This paragraph reports one T cell receptor beta chain. This entry comes from a study of blood T cell repertoires in COVID-19. Germline loops: CDR1 SEHNR, CDR2 FQNEAQ (reference sequence). The length of the CDR3 is 14 residues. V was cut by 3 bases and J by 4 bases, with 12 bases left in between. Authors' processing steps: Amplifying reference gene primers gave estimates of nucleated cell counts. The table came from immunoSEQ multiplex PCR; TCRdb's copy has only in-frame clones and leaves some out. V, J and clone size reflect that table, while D and trimming were determined from the DNA. The repertoire holds about 90,000 clones, roughly 87% seen once, with roughly 15% in the top ten.

The V call is TRBV7-9, the J call TRBJ1-2, with a tentative D call TRBD1 (6 bases). The receptor's source is a male donor with acute or convalescent COVID-19. Sequencing used peripheral blood. CDR3 sequence: CASSLAQGSYGYTF. CDR3 nucleotides: TGTGCCAGCAGCTTGGCGCAGGGGTCCTATGGCTACACCTTC.